These 15 T cell receptor beta chains originate from one sample sequenced in a study of cytotoxic CD8 clonotypes in ibrutinib-treated CLL. Assay: immunoSEQ multiplex PCR; the TCRdb copy retains only in-frame clones and omits some. The sample carries tens of thousands of clones, 49% recorded once. The source material was PBMCs, sampled before ibrutinib treatment. Receptors originate from a human donor with chronic lymphocytic leukemia.

The rearrangement uses TRBV6-5 and TRBJ1-6; D ambiguous. Germline CDR1 MNHEY, CDR2 SVGAGI. The CDR3 length is 14 residues. V dropped 10 bases and J dropped 5 bases, with 15 bases sitting between them. The CDR3 coding sequence is TGTGCCACCCGACGGCAAGGGCATAATTCACCCCTCCACTTT. Translated, it gives CATRRQGHNSPLHF.

The gene calls are TRBV7-2 and TRBJ2-1, with no clear D. The V and J ends lost 4 bases and 12 bases respectively, with 16 bases between them. There are 13 residues in the CDR3. Germline V gene data show CDR1 as SGHTA and CDR2 as FQGNSA. CDR3 DNA: TGTGCCAGCAGCTGGGCCAGCAATGATCGGCAGTTCTTC. Amino acid sequence: CASSWASNDRQFF.

This clone was observed a few times. The V call is TRBV18, the J call TRBJ1-1; no clear D. CDR3 length: 15 residues. Trimming pared 4 bases from V and 1 base from J, leaving 13 bases between. In germline, CDR1 is KGHSH, CDR2 LQKENI. Here the CDR3 reads CASSRPSRSNTEAFF. DNA for the CDR3: TGTGCCAGCTCACGACCCTCTAGGTCGAACACTGAAGCTTTCTTT.

This chain joins TRBV5-1 and TRBJ1-3; 7 bases are a match to TRBD1. Germline V gene lookup returns CDR1 SGHRS and CDR2 YFSETQ. The V gene end was trimmed by 4 bases and the J gene end by 7 bases; junction bases not matched to a gene: 11. CDR3 length: 15 residues. As DNA, the CDR3 is TGCGCCAGCAGCCAATCACCCAGGGGGTCTAACACCATATATTTT. Its translation is CASSQSPRGSNTIYF.

The chain is built from TRBV19 and TRBJ1-5; D call uncertain. Trimming left V 6 bases short and J 12 bases short, with 18 bases between. Germline V gives CDR1 LNHDA, CDR2 SQIVND (reference sequence). This CDR3 is built from 13 residues. The CDR3 reads CASSPIYLEHQHF. CDR3 sequence (DNA): TGTGCCAGTAGCCCGATTTATTTAGAGCACCAGCATTTT. Based on the CDR3 plus reference TRBV19 and TRBJ1-5, the full variable domain is DGGITQSPKYLFRKEGQNVTLSCEQNLNHDAMYWYRQDPGQGLRLIYYSQIVNDFQKGDIAEGYSVSREKKESFPLTVTSAQKNPTAFYLCASSPIYLEHQHFGDGTRLSIL.

This chain uses TRBV6-5 with TRBJ2-5, with TRBD2 matching 9 bases. This CDR3 has 14 residues. The V segment lost 7 bases and the J segment 4 bases; nucleotides outside the gene matches: 7. CDR1 MNHEY and CDR2 SVGAGI come from the germline V gene. The CDR3 reads CASTYSGGVETQYF. The CDR3 DNA is TGTGCCAGCACTTATAGCGGGGGAGTAGAGACCCAGTACTTC.

This clone was seen more than once but under ten times. The chain has TRBV7-9 and TRBJ2-2, with D perhaps TRBD2 (6 bases). This CDR3 contains 14 residues. Trimming shortened V by 5 bases and J by 0 bases, and 7 bases separated the two germline ends. In germline, CDR1 is SEHNR, CDR2 FQNEAQ (reference sequence). CDR3 sequence: CASSRLANTGELFF. CDR3 sequence (DNA): TGTGCCAGCAGCCGACTAGCGAACACCGGGGAGCTGTTTTTT.

The chain recombines TRBV11-1 with TRBJ1-1; 9 nucleotides align to TRBD1. CDR1 SGHAT and CDR2 FQDESV come from the germline V gene (reference sequence). The CDR3 sequence is 15 residues long. J lost 8 bases, V lost 5 bases, and 12 bases had no gene match. The CDR3 DNA reads as TGTGCCAGCAGCCCTTTCCCGACTGGACAGGGGGAAGCTTTCTTT. Residues: CASSPFPTGQGEAFF. The whole variable domain, filled in from reference TRBV11-1 and TRBJ1-1, reads EAEVAQSPRYKITEKSQAVAFWCDPISGHATLYWYRQILGQGPELLVQFQDESVVDDSQLPKDRFSAERLKGVDSTLKIQPAELGDSAMYLCASSPFPTGQGEAFFGQGTRLTVV.

The CDR3 protein is CAISENTGVRGKNIQYF. In DNA form, the CDR3 reads TGTGCCATCAGTGAGAATACAGGGGTAAGGGGCAAAAACATTCAGTACTTC. This rearrangement joins TRBV10-3 to TRBJ2-4; TRBD1 matches at 7 bases. This CDR3 contains 17 residues. Per germline, CDR1 ENHRY and CDR2 SYGVKD. With V trimmed by 2 bases and J by 3 bases, 10 bases remained unmatched.

The V gene is TRBV28, the J gene TRBJ1-5; D is undetermined. The length of the CDR3 is 13 residues. V gave up 7 bases and J gave up 9 bases, with 16 bases separating them. The germline gives CDR1 MDHEN, CDR2 SYDVKM. The CDR3 region has the DNA TGTGCCAGCAAGCCCTCACCTATTGCGCCCCAGCATTTT. Encoded protein: CASKPSPIAPQHF.

This sequence joins TRBV28 and TRBJ2-3, with D possibly matching TRBD2 (5 bases). V was cut by 3 bases and J by 0 bases, with 7 bases left in between. Germline lookup yields CDR1 MDHEN and CDR2 SYDVKM. The length of the CDR3 is 14 residues. CDR3 sequence: CASSFTGSTDTQYF. Written as DNA, the CDR3 is TGTGCCAGCAGTTTTACGGGGAGCACAGATACGCAGTATTTT.

The chain is built from TRBV27 and TRBJ2-1; the D is unclear. Germline values: CDR1 MNHEY, CDR2 SMNVEV (reference sequence). There are 16 residues in the CDR3. The germline V and J ends were trimmed by 5 bases and 0 bases, with 14 bases remaining between them. The CDR3 nucleotides are TGTGCCAGCAGTCCCCTTATGGGGATCTCCTACAATGAGCAGTTCTTC. Its protein product is CASSPLMGISYNEQFF.

The gene calls are TRBV15 and TRBJ1-3; D call uncertain. V shed 4 bases and J shed 0 bases, with 13 bases lying between them. CDR1 and CDR2 (germline): LNHNV, YYDKDF (reference sequence). CDR3 length equals 16 residues. CDR3 sequence reads: CATSIRTLSSGNTIYF. Here the CDR3 DNA reads TGTGCCACCAGCATCCGGACGCTGAGCTCTGGAAACACCATATATTTT. Supplemented by reference TRBV15 and TRBJ1-3, the full variable domain reads DAMVIQNPRYQVTQFGKPVTLSCSQTLNHNVMYWYQQKSSQAPKLLFHYYDKDFNNEADTPDNFQSRRPNTSFCFLDIRSPGLGDTAMYLCATSIRTLSSGNTIYFGEGSWLTVV.

The chain is built from TRBV6-6 and TRBJ1-4; D remains unclear. The CDR3 runs 15 residues. Trimming took off 0 bases at V and 6 bases at J, with 11 bases between the two ends. Per the germline V gene, CDR1 is MNHNY and CDR2 is SVGAGI (reference sequence). Here the CDR3 reads CASSYSAGKYEKLFF. The CDR3 DNA reads as TGTGCCAGCAGTTACTCTGCGGGGAAATATGAAAAACTGTTTTTT.

This clone was counted only a few times. The rearrangement links TRBV29-1 to TRBJ2-1; TRBD2 agrees at 13 bases. Germline CDR1 reads SQVTM; CDR2 reads ANQGSEA. Trimming removed 6 bases from V and 4 bases from J; junction bases left unmatched: 6. This CDR3 is 15 amino acids long. CDR3 sequence (DNA): TGCAGCGTCGCCGGACTAGCGGGGGTTTACAATGAGCAGTTCTTC. Translating gives CSVAGLAGVYNEQFF.